The clone carrying this TCR beta chain has at least ten counts. Its antigen is undetermined. The data are from a study of human T cells and chemical hapten exposure. About the study: DPC at 2% was the sensitizing agent, placed on roughly 2 cm by roughly 2 cm of upper inner arm skin.

General study points: TCRs at a frequency above 1 in 1000 stayed unchanged with DPC sensitization. Alopecia was present in the donors, so their immune response may differ from healthy people's.

As for time point: patch test 2, 6 weeks after DPC sensitization. Treatment denoted: therapeutic diphenylcyclopropenone sensitization with weekly scalp DPC. TCRdb recomputed calls from the RACE reads with MiXCR, one row per CDR3 protein. This table holds a few hundred thousand distinct CDR3 sequences, under 6.5% found once. Trimming shortened V by 9 bases and J by 9 bases, and 15 bases separated the two germline ends. The CDR3 loop spans 12 amino acids. CDR1 and CDR2 (germline): SEHNR, FQNEAQ (reference sequence). The sequences come from whole blood, collected in connection with sensitization to the hapten diphenylcyclopropenone (DPC). The chain couples TRBV7-9 to TRBJ1-5; no reliable D call. The TCR comes from a woman aged 18-35 years with alopecia areata. Some clones in this sample may be carry-over from other donors' samples. The CDR3 DNA is TGTGCCAGTTGGGCTTCCGAGGGGCCCCAGCATTTT. This sequence encodes CASWASEGPQHF.